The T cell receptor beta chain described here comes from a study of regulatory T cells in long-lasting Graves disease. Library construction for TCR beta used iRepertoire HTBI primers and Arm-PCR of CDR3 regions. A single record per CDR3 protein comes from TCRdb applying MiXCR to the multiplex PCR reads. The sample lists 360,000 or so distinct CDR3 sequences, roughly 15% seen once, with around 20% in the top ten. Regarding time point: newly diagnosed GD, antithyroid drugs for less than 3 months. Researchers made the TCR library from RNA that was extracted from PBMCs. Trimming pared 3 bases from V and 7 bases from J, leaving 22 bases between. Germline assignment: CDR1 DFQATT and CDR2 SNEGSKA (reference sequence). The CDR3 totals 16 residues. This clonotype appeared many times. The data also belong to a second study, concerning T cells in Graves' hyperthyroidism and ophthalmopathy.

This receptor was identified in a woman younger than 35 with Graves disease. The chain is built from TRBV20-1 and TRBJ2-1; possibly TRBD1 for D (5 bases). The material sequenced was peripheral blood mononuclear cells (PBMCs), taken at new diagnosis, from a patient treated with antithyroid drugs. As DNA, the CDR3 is TGCAGTGCTAGGGGCAGGGCGGAAAGGGATCCGAATGAGCAGTTCTTC. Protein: CSARGRAERDPNEQFF.